Shown below are 28 T cell receptor beta chains from a single sample sequenced in a study of T cells in Graves' hyperthyroidism and ophthalmopathy. TCR beta CDR3 regions were amplified from RNA. When the TCR CDR3 underwent first-round RT-PCR, the HTBI primer set was used. TCRdb reprocessed the multiplex PCR reads via MiXCR and lists one record per CDR3 protein. The sample records 560,000 or so distinct CDR3 sequences, 15% to 20% being singletons. Sequenced sample: blood. Receptors originate from a man aged 40-49 years with Graves' ophthalmopathy.

This clonotype was picked up a small number of times. The chain uses TRBV28 and TRBJ1-5; D not certain. Germline CDR1 reads MDHEN; CDR2 reads SYDVKM. CDR3 size: 13 residues. V dropped 7 bases and J dropped 8 bases, with 15 bases sitting between them. The CDR3 DNA reads as TGTGCCAGCATAATGGGGTCCGGGAAGCCCCAGCATTTT. Protein sequence: CASIMGSGKPQHF.

This chain connects TRBV3-1 to TRBJ2-1; tentative D call: TRBD1 (6 bases). The germline V gene has CDR1 LGHDT and CDR2 YNNKEL (reference sequence). The CDR3 has 18 amino acids. Trimming left V 4 bases short and J 3 bases short, with 22 bases between. The CDR3: CASSLGRTGHPIYNEQFF. The CDR3 nucleotides read TGTGCCAGCAGCCTCGGAAGGACGGGACACCCAATCTACAATGAGCAGTTCTTC.

This rearrangement joins TRBV20-1 to TRBJ1-5; 9 bases are shared with TRBD1. The CDR3 length is 15 residues. In germline, CDR1 is DFQATT, CDR2 SNEGSKA (reference sequence). Unmatched junction bases numbered 7, after V lost 0 bases and J lost 7 bases. CDR3 in DNA: TGCAGTGCTAGAGATTGGGACAGGGTGGGGCAGCCCCAGCATTTT. It specifies CSARDWDRVGQPQHF.

The gene calls are TRBV20-1 and TRBJ1-6; 8 bases line up with TRBD1. The V gene's germline CDR1 is DFQATT and CDR2 SNEGSKA (reference sequence). V was clipped by 1 base and J by 7 bases; unmatched bases: 9. The CDR3 loop spans 16 amino acids. CDR3 residues: CSARVNRQGQNSPLHF. The DNA for the CDR3 is TGCAGTGCTAGAGTTAATAGACAGGGGCAGAATTCACCCCTCCACTTT.

This clonotype was seen a handful of times. The chain employs TRBV20-1 and TRBJ2-5; D not certain. The CDR3 covers 14 residues. Germline-derived CDR1 and CDR2 are DFQATT and SNEGSKA (reference sequence). The V gene lost 5 bases and the J gene lost 2 bases, with 15 bases spanning the gap. CDR3 residues: CSAPRGRSQETQYF. The CDR3, as DNA: TGCAGTGCTCCCCGCGGCAGGTCACAAGAGACCCAGTACTTC.

V gene TRBV19 combines with J gene TRBJ1-1, with TRBD1 matching over 7 bases. Trimming removed 5 bases from V and 7 bases from J; junction bases left unmatched: 10. CDR3 length: 14 residues. Looked up from germline, CDR1 is LNHDA and CDR2 is SQIVND (reference sequence). The CDR3 loop is CASSFIDRADEAFF. CDR3 nucleotides: TGTGCCAGTAGTTTTATCGACAGGGCGGATGAAGCTTTCTTT.

This clonotype turned up a few times. The chain carries TRBV7-8 and TRBJ1-1; no reliable D call. Germline CDR1 is SGHVS and CDR2 is FQNEAQ. This CDR3 is 14 amino acids long. V lost 4 bases and J 1 base, leaving 10 bases between the germline ends. This CDR3 reads CASSSAGKNTEAFF. The CDR3 nucleotides are TGTGCCAGCAGCTCAGCCGGTAAGAACACTGAAGCTTTCTTT.

This clonotype turned up a few times. The CDR3 protein is CAISENDSLNGNQPQHF. In DNA, the CDR3 is TGTGCCATCAGTGAAAACGACAGCCTCAACGGCAATCAGCCCCAGCATTTT. The rearrangement uses TRBV10-3 and TRBJ1-5, with D possibly TRBD1 on 5 matching bases. The CDR3 is 17 amino acids. CDR1 and CDR2 from the germline V gene are ENHRY and SYGVKD. Trimming pared 3 bases from V and 2 bases from J, leaving 17 bases between.

The gene calls are TRBV6-1 and TRBJ2-2; D is perhaps TRBD2 (5 bases). From germline, CDR1 is MNHNS and CDR2 SASEGT. The CDR3 spans 16 residues. V was shortened by 5 bases and J by 1 base, with 14 bases between the two germline ends. The CDR3 sequence is CASSYSLGRNTGELFF. The CDR3 coding sequence is TGTGCCAGCAGTTACAGTCTAGGGAGGAACACCGGGGAGCTGTTTTTT.

This clonotype was seen repeatedly, ten times or more. The chain combines TRBV28 with TRBJ1-2; the D gene is possibly TRBD1 (5 bases). Germline loops: CDR1 MDHEN, CDR2 SYDVKM. This CDR3 is 14 amino acids long. Trimming removed 6 bases from V and 2 bases from J, with 13 bases in between. The CDR3 protein is CASSTTASNYGYTF. CDR3 nucleotides: TGTGCCAGCAGCACGACAGCCTCCAACTATGGCTACACCTTC.

In this sample, this clonotype turned up a few times. This chain connects TRBV30 to TRBJ2-1, with unresolved D. V was cut by 4 bases and J by 2 bases, with 12 bases left in between. Germline V gene sequence: CDR1 GTSNPN, CDR2 SVGIG (reference sequence). The CDR3 spans 14 residues. DNA of the CDR3: TGTGCCTGGATTAACCTGGGGACCTACAATGAGCAGTTCTTC. Translating gives CAWINLGTYNEQFF.

The chain combines TRBV2 with TRBJ2-3; 11 bases align to TRBD2. This CDR3 contains 17 residues. Germline CDR1 reads SNHLY; CDR2 reads FYNNEI. V was clipped by 5 bases and J by 2 bases; unmatched bases: 9. The CDR3 DNA is TGTGCCAGCAGTTCTACCGGGACTAGCGGATACACAGATACGCAGTATTTT. This translates into CASSSTGTSGYTDTQYF.

This clonotype was detected many times. The chain uses TRBV28 and TRBJ2-2, with 10 positions matching TRBD2. V lost 5 bases and J lost 7; bases outside the gene matches: 7. Germline CDR1 is MDHEN and CDR2 is SYDVKM. The CDR3 spans 15 residues. CDR3 bases: TGTGCCAGCAGTGAATCTAGCGGGAGCCGCGGGGAGCTGTTTTTT. Translating gives CASSESSGSRGELFF.

The V and J genes are TRBV13 and TRBJ2-3, with a weak D call TRBD1 (6 bases). Germline CDR1 is PRHDT and CDR2 is FYEKMQ (reference sequence). V dropped 3 bases and J dropped 0 bases, with 13 bases sitting between them. This CDR3 spans 16 amino acids. CDR3 sequence reads: CASSFKTGTSTDTQYF. DNA of the CDR3: TGTGCCAGCAGCTTTAAGACAGGAACCAGCACAGATACGCAGTATTTT.

The CDR3 DNA sequence: TGTGCCAGCAGCTTCAACTCGTACAATGAGCAGTTCTTC. It translates to CASSFNSYNEQFF. V usage is TRBV11-1 and J usage is TRBJ2-1; no definite D call. Germline V CDR1 and CDR2: SGHAT, FQDESV (reference sequence). The CDR3 extends over 13 amino acids. Trimming cost V 3 bases and J 4 bases, with 7 bases left between them.

This clonotype was seen many times. The gene calls are TRBV2 and TRBJ2-7; D may be TRBD2 (5 bases). Germline CDR1 reads SNHLY; CDR2 reads FYNNEI. V lost 6 bases and J 3 bases, leaving 12 bases between the germline ends. The CDR3 consists of 13 residues. The CDR3 DNA follows: TGTGCCAGCAGCACGGACTTGATCTACGAGCAGTACTTC. It encodes CASSTDLIYEQYF.

The gene calls are TRBV29-1 and TRBJ2-7; weak D call: TRBD2 (5 bases). CDR1 and CDR2 from the germline V gene are SQVTM and ANQGSEA. V was cut by 3 bases and J by 9 bases, with 15 bases left in between. The CDR3 length is 12 residues. CDR3 loop: CSVDEGLLGQYF. The CDR3 DNA is TGCAGCGTTGATGAGGGTCTCCTAGGGCAGTACTTC.

This chain uses TRBV6-2 or TRBV6-3 with TRBJ2-7, with 11 bases aligning to TRBD2. The ends lost 4 bases at V and 4 bases at J; junction bases unmatched: 3. This CDR3 has 14 amino acids. CDR1 is MNHEY and CDR2 is SVGEGT in the germline V gene. For the CDR3, the DNA is TGTGCCAGCAGTTCTAGCGGGAGGAGGTACGAGCAGTACTTC. It encodes CASSSSGRRYEQYF.

This clonotype appeared many times. This chain uses TRBV20-1 with TRBJ2-7, with 8 positions matching TRBD2. V lost 0 bases and J lost 6; bases outside the gene matches: 4. The CDR3 loop spans 13 amino acids. CDR1 and CDR2 (germline): DFQATT, SNEGSKA (reference sequence). Here the CDR3 reads CSARDRGGSEQYF. In nucleotides, the CDR3 is TGCAGTGCTAGAGATCGGGGGGGCAGCGAGCAGTACTTC.

V is TRBV14 and J is TRBJ2-1; D is possibly TRBD2 (6 bases). Trimming shortened V by 4 bases and J by 7 bases, and 20 bases separated the two germline ends. CDR3 length equals 16 residues. Germline V gene data show CDR1 as SGHDN and CDR2 as FVKESK. The CDR3 spells CASSPGRFPEGNEQFF. In DNA form, the CDR3 reads TGTGCCAGCAGCCCAGGGAGGTTCCCTGAGGGGAATGAGCAGTTCTTC. Looking up the rest from reference TRBV14 and TRBJ2-1 gives the full variable domain: EAGVTQFPSHSVIEKGQTVTLRCDPISGHDNLYWYRRVMGKEIKFLLHFVKESKQDESGMPNNRFLAERTGGTYSTLKVQPAELEDSGVYFCASSPGRFPEGNEQFFGPGTRLTVL.

This clonotype was seen at least ten times. CDR3 in DNA: TGTGCCAGCAGCATTTCCGGGACAGCCTACGAGCAGTACTTC. Translating it yields CASSISGTAYEQYF. This chain links TRBV7-6 with TRBJ2-7; 7 bases align to TRBD1. Germline trimming cut 5 bases from V and 2 bases from J; bases unmatched to any gene: 6. The CDR3 length is 14 residues. CDR1 is SGHVS and CDR2 is FNYEAQ in the germline V gene.

The table lists this clonotype with many counts. The chain uses TRBV28 and TRBJ2-1; 9 positions match TRBD2. This CDR3 has 14 amino acids. Germline V lookup: CDR1 MDHEN, CDR2 SYDVKM. J lost 7 bases, V lost 5 bases, and 6 bases had no gene match. The DNA for the CDR3 is TGTGCCAGCAGTGCTAGCGGGGCCACAAATGAGCAGTTCTTC. Translating it yields CASSASGATNEQFF.

Only a few counts were recorded for this clonotype. The chain couples TRBV6-2 or TRBV6-3 to TRBJ1-1; D might be TRBD1 (5 bases). Germline V gives CDR1 MNHEY, CDR2 SVGEGT. This CDR3 is 14 amino acids long. Trimming removed 6 bases at V and 0 bases at J, with 11 bases between. This chain's CDR3 is CASRPGALNTEAFF. The CDR3 DNA is TGTGCCAGCAGGCCCGGGGCCTTGAACACTGAAGCTTTCTTT.

The V and J genes are TRBV6-1 and TRBJ2-5; 7 bases map to TRBD1. CDR3 length: 16 residues. Looked up from germline, CDR1 is MNHNS and CDR2 is SASEGT. V shed 0 bases, J shed 5 bases, and the junction held 9 bases outside the gene matches. CDR3 sequence (DNA): TGTGCCAGCAGTGAAGCGTGGTTAGGGGGCAGGGAGACCCAGTACTTC. This encodes CASSEAWLGGRETQYF.

CDR3 DNA sequence: TGCAGTGCTAAAAACAGGGATAGAAACACCGGGGAGCTGTTTTTT. Its translation: CSAKNRDRNTGELFF. The gene calls are TRBV20-1 and TRBJ2-2; D may be TRBD1 (6 bases). CDR1 is DFQATT and CDR2 is SNEGSKA in the germline V gene (reference sequence). V lost 4 bases and J lost 2, with 14 bases in between. The CDR3 totals 15 residues.

About this clonotype itself: This sequence may be a read error, since a much larger clone differs from it by one base. Given the absence of the conserved phenylalanine or tryptophan at the CDR3 end, a read error is likely. This rearrangement joins TRBV7-2 to TRBJ2-5, with no clear D. V shed 5 bases and J shed 4 bases, with 5 bases lying between them. This CDR3 is 11 amino acids long. The V gene's germline CDR1 is SGHTA and CDR2 FQGNSA. The CDR3 here is CASSRRETQYL. The CDR3 DNA follows: TGTGCCAGCAGCAGAAGAGAGACCCAGTACCTC.

This clonotype was seen at least ten times. The chain links TRBV20-1 to TRBJ1-1; D is perhaps TRBD1 (6 bases). In germline, CDR1 is DFQATT, CDR2 SNEGSKA (reference sequence). This CDR3 has 12 amino acids. The ends were cut back, 7 bases at V and 7 bases at J, with 16 bases in the middle. The CDR3 loop reads CSGSGGPNEAFF. The CDR3 region has the DNA TGCAGTGGGTCGGGGGGGCCGAATGAAGCTTTCTTT.

This clonotype was observed many times. The V gene is TRBV18, the J gene TRBJ2-4; 7 positions match TRBD2. Losses at the gene ends were 5 bases for V and 6 bases for J; bases not matched to a gene: 22. The CDR3 is 19 amino acids. Germline CDR1 and CDR2: KGHSH and LQKENI. Written as DNA, the CDR3 is TGTGCCAGCTCAGCCGGGGGTTCCCGCCTTTCGCCTAGCGGAAACATTCAGTACTTC. It encodes CASSAGGSRLSPSGNIQYF.